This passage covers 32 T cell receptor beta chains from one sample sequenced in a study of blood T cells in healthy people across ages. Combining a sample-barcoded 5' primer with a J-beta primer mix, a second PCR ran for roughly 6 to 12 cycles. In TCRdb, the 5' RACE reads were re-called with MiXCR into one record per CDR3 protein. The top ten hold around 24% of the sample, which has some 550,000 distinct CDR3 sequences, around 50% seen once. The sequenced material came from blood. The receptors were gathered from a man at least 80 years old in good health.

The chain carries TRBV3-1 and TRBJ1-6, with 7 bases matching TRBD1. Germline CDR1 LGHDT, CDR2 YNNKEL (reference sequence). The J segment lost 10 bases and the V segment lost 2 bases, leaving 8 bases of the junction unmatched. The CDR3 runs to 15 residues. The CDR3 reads CASSQQTGSRSPLHF. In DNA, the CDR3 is TGTGCCAGCAGCCAACAGACAGGGAGTCGATCACCCCTCCACTTT.

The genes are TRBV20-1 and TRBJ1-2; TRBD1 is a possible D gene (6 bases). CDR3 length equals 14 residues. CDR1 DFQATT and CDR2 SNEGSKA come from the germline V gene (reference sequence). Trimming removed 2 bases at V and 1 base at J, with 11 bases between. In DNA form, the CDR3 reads TGCAGTGCTAGAAGCCAGGGGAATAACTATGGCTACACCTTC. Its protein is CSARSQGNNYGYTF.

The CDR3 nucleotides read TGTGCCAGCAGCCCATCGGGACTAGCGGGCCCCAGGGGCAATGAGCAGTTCTTC. Protein sequence: CASSPSGLAGPRGNEQFF. This rearrangement joins TRBV3-1 to TRBJ2-1; 12 bases line up with TRBD2. With 4 bases clipped from V and 6 bases from J, the junction kept 13 bases outside the gene matches. This CDR3 comprises 18 residues. Germline V lookup: CDR1 LGHDT, CDR2 YNNKEL (reference sequence).

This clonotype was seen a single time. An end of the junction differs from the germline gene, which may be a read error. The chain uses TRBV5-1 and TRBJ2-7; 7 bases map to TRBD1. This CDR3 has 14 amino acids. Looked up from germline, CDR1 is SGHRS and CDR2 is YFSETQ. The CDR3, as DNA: TGCACCAGCAGCCCGGGACAGAGCTACAATGAGCAGTACTTC. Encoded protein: CTSSPGQSYNEQYF.

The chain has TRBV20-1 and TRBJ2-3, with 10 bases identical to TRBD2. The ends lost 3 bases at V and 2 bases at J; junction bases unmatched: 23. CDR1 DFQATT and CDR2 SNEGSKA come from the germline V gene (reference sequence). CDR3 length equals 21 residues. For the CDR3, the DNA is TGCAGTGCTAGCGGTGCACCGGGACAAAGGACTAGCGGTTCGGTCACAGATACGCAGTATTTT. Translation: CSASGAPGQRTSGSVTDTQYF.

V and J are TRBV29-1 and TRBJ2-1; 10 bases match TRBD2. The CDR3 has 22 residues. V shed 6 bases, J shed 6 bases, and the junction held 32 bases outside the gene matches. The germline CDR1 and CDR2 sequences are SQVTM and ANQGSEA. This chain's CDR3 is CSVGQTGMSSGSGGVFSNEQFF. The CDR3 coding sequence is TGCAGCGTGGGACAGACAGGGATGTCTAGCGGGAGTGGAGGGGTTTTTTCCAATGAGCAGTTCTTC.

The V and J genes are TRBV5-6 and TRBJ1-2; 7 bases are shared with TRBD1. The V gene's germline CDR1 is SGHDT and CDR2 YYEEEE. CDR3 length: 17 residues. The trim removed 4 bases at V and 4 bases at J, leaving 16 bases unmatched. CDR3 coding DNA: TGTGCCAGCAGCCATACCGGGACAGTCCAATATTCCTATGGCTACACCTTC. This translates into CASSHTGTVQYSYGYTF.

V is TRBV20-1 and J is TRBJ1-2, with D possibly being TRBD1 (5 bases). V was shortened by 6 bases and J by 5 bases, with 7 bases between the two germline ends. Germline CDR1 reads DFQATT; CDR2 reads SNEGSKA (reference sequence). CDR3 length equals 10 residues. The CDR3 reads CSAGTYGYTF. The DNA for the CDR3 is TGCAGTGCGGGGACGTATGGCTACACCTTC.

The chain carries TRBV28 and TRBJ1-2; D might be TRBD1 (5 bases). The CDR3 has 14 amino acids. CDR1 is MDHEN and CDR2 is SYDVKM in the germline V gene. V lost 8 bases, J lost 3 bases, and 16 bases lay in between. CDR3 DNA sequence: TGTGCCAGCGTTAGAGGGGCCGCGGACTATGGCTACACCTTC. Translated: CASVRGAADYGYTF.

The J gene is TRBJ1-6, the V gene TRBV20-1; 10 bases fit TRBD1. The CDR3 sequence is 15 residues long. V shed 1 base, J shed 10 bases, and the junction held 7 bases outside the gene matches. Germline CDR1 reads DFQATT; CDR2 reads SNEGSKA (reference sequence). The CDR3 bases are TGCAGTGCTAGAGTCTCCGGGACAGGGGCATCACCCCTCCACTTT. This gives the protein CSARVSGTGASPLHF.

DNA for the CDR3: TGTGCCAGCAGCTCCCTCCCCCGCAACACTGAAGCTTTCTTT. This codes for CASSSLPRNTEAFF. The V call is TRBV7-9, the J call TRBJ1-1; D unclear. The CDR3 length is 14 residues. Trimming took 4 bases from V and 2 from J, leaving 11 bases between them. Germline V gene data show CDR1 as SEHNR and CDR2 as FQNEAQ (reference sequence).

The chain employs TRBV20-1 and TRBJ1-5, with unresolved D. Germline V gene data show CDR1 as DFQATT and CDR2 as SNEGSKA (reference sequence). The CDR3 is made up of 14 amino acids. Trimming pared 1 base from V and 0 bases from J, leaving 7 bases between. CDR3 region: CSARVVGSNQPQHF. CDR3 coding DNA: TGCAGTGCTAGAGTCGTGGGTAGCAATCAGCCCCAGCATTTT.

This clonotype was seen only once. The CDR3 coding sequence is TGTGCCAGCAGCACAAGGCCCCCGCCGGATGAGCAGTTCTTC. Encoded protein: CASSTRPPPDEQFF. The chain carries TRBV7-2 and TRBJ2-1; D remains unclear. The CDR3 has 14 residues. Germline V gives CDR1 SGHTA, CDR2 FQGNSA. V lost 5 bases, J lost 8 bases, and 16 bases lay in between.

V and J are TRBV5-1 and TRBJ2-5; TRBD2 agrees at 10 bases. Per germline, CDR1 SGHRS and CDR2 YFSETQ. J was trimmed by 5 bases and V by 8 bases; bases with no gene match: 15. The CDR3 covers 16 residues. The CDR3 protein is CASRGSGGAVRETQYF. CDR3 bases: TGCGCCAGTCGAGGGAGCGGGGGGGCCGTACGGGAGACCCAGTACTTC.

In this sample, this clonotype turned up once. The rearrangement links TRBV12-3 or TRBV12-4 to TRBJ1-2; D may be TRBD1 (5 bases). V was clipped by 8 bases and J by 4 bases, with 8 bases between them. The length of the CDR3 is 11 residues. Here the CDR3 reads CASEQAYGYTF. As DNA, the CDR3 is TGTGCCAGCGAACAGGCCTATGGCTACACCTTC.

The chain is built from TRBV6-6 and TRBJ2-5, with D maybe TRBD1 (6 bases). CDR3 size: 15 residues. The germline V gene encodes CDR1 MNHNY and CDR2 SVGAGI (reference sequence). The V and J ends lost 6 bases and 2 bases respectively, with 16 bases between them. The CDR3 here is CASSRKGVPQETQYF. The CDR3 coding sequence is TGTGCCAGCAGCCGCAAGGGGGTTCCACAAGAGACCCAGTACTTC.

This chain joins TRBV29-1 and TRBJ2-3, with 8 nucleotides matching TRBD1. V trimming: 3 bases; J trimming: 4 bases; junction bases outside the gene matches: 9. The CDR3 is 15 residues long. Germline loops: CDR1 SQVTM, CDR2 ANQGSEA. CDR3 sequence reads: CSVDGQGAGSDTQYF. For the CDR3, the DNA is TGCAGCGTTGATGGGCAGGGGGCAGGGTCAGATACGCAGTATTTT.

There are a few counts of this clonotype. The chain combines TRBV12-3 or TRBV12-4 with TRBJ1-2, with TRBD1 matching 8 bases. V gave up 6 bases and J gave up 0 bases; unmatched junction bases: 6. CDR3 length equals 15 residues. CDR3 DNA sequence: TGTGCCAGCAGGGGAGGGACAGGAGCTAACTATGGCTACACCTTC. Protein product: CASRGGTGANYGYTF.

CDR3 loop: CATSDWGQINTEAFF. The CDR3 DNA sequence: TGTGCCACCAGTGACTGGGGACAGATAAACACTGAAGCTTTCTTT. The chain employs TRBV24-1 and TRBJ1-1, with 7 positions matching TRBD1. Germline CDR1 KGHDR, CDR2 SFDVKD. V trimming: 4 bases; J trimming: 2 bases; junction bases outside the gene matches: 6. There are 15 residues in the CDR3.

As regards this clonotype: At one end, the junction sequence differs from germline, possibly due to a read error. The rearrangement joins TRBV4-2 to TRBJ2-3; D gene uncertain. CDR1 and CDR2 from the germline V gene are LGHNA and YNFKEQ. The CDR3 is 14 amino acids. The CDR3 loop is CASSQDRVDRPPYF. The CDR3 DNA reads TGTGCCAGCAGTCAAGATCGGGTGGACCGGCCCCCGTATTTT.

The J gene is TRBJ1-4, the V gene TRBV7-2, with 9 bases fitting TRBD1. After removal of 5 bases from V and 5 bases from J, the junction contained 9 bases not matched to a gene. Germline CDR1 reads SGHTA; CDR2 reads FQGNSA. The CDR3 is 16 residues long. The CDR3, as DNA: TGTGCCAGCAGCCCCCTCGTGGGGACAGGGAATGAAAAACTGTTTTTT. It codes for CASSPLVGTGNEKLFF.

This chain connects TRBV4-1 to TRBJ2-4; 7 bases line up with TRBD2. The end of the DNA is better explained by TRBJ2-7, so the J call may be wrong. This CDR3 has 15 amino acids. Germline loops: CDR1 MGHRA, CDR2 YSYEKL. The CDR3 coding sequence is TGCGCCAGCAGCCAAAGGGAGGGGTCAGAGTACGAGCAGTACTTC. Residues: CASSQREGSEYEQYF.

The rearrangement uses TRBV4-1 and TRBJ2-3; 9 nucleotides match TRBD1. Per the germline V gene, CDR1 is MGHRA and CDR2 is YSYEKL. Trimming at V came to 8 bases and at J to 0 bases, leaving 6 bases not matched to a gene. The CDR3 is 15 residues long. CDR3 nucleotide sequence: TGCGCCAGCGTGAGGACAGGGGCCAGCACAGATACGCAGTATTTT. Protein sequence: CASVRTGASTDTQYF.

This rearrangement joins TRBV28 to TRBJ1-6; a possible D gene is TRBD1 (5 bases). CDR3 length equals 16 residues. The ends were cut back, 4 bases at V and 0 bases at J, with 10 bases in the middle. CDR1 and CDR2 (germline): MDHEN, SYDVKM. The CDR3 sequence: CASSSLRASYNSPLHF. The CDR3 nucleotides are TGTGCCAGCAGTTCACTCAGGGCCTCCTATAATTCACCCCTCCACTTT.

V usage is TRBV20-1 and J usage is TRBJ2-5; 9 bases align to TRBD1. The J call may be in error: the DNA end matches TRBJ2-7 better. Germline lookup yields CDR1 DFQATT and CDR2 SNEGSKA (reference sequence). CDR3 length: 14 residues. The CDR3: CSAKRGQGMSEQYF. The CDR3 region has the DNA TGCAGTGCTAAACGCGGACAGGGGATGAGCGAGCAGTACTTC.

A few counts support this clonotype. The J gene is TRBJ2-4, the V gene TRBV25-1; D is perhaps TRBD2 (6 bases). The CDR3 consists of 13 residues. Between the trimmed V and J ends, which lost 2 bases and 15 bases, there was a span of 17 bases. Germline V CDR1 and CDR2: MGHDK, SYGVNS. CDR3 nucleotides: TGTGCCAGCAGTGAACGGGGGAGGAGAAGAACGTACTTC. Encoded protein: CASSERGRRRTYF.

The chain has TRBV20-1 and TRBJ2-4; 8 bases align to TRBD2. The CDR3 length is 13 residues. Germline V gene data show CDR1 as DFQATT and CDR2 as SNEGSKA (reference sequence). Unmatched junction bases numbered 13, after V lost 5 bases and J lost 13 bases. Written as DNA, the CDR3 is TGCAGTGCTGAGACTAGCGCCACACGGGAGCAGTACTTC. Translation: CSAETSATREQYF.

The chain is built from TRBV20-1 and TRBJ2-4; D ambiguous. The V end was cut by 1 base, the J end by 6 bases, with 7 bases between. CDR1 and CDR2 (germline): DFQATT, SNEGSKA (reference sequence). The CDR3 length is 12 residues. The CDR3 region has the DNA TGCAGTGCTAGAGTGCAGCGAAACATTCAGTACTTC. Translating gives CSARVQRNIQYF.

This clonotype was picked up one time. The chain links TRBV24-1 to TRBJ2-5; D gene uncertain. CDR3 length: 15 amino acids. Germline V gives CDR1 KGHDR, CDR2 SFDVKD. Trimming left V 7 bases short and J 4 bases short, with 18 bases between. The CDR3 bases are TGTGCCACCAGCGCCGGGCCTCGAAGGGCAGAGACCCAGTACTTC. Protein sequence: CATSAGPRRAETQYF.

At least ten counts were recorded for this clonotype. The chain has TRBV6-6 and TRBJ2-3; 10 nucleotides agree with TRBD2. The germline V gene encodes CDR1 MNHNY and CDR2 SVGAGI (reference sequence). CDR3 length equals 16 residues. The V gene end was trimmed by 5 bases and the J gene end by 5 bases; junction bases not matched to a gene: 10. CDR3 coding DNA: TGTGCCAGCAGTGTTGACACTAGCGGGGACCTAGATACGCAGTATTTT. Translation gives CASSVDTSGDLDTQYF.

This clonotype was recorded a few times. The CDR3 region has the DNA TGCGCCAGCAGCTTGACCGAACATCTTACCTACGAGCAGTACTTC. Its translation is CASSLTEHLTYEQYF. The rearrangement uses TRBV5-1 and TRBJ2-7; D remains unclear. The germline V gene encodes CDR1 SGHRS and CDR2 YFSETQ. V lost 1 base, J lost 2 bases, and 13 bases lay in between. The CDR3 is 15 amino acids.

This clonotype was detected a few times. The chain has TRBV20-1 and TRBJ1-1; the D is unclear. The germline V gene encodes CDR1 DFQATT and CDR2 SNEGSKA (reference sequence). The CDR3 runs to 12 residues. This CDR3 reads CSPGSRNTEAFF. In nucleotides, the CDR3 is TGCAGCCCCGGGTCGCGGAACACTGAAGCTTTCTTT.